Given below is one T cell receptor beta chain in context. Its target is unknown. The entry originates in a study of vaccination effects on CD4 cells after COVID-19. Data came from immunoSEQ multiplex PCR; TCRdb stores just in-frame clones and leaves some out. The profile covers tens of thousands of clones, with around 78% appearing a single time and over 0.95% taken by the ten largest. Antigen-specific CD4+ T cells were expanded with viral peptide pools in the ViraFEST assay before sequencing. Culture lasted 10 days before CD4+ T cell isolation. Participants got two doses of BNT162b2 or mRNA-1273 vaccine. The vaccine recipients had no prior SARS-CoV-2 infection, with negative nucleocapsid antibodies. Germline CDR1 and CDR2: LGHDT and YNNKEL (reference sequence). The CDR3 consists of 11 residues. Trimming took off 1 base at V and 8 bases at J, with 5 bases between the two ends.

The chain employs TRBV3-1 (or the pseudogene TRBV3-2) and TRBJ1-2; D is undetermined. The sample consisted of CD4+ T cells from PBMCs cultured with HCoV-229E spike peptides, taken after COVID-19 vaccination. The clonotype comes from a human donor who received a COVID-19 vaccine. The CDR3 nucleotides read TGTGCCAGCAGCCAAGTATCAGGCTACACCTTC. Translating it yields CASSQVSGYTF.